These T cell receptor beta chains were read from a single sample in a study of cytotoxic CD8 clonotypes in ibrutinib-treated CLL. Assay: immunoSEQ multiplex PCR; the TCRdb copy retains only in-frame clones and omits some. The sample contains around 130,000 clones, approximately 80% of which appear only once. Sequences were derived from PBMCs, sampled after 24 months of ibrutinib treatment. These receptors were collected from a human donor with chronic lymphocytic leukemia. CDR3s include the opening cysteine and the closing phenylalanine or tryptophan. The D gene is left open where the match is weak. Clone size is stated in some rows and not others, as once, few, many or a class when expanded.

CDR3 length	V gene	J gene	D gene	clone size	CDR3 DNA	CDR3 protein
11	TRBV5-6	TRBJ2-2	NA	NA	TGTGCCAGCAGCTTGGGGAAGAAGCTGTTTTTT	CASSLGKKLFF
13	TRBV5-3	TRBJ1-2	NA	NA	TGTGCCAGAAGCTTTCAGGGGTACTATGGCTACACCTTC	CARSFQGYYGYTF
11	TRBV27	TRBJ1-2	NA	NA	TGTGCCAGCGGTGTTGGGGGAGGCTACACCTTC	CASGVGGGYTF
12	TRBV5-4	TRBJ2-1	NA	NA	TGTGCCAGCAGCAACGGGGGCAATGAGCAGTTCTTC	CASSNGGNEQFF
13	TRBV5-1	TRBJ1-2	NA	once	TGCGCCAGCAGCTTCGGGGCAGCATATGGCTACACCTTC	CASSFGAAYGYTF
15	TRBV27	TRBJ2-2	NA	NA	TGTGCCAGCAGTTCCTCCGGGACACCAACCGGGGAGCTGTTTTTT	CASSSSGTPTGELFF
14	TRBV2	TRBJ1-1	NA	NA	TGTGCCAGCAGTGAAAGGGTGTGGACAGACGAAGCTTTCTTT	CASSERVWTDEAFF
15	TRBV28	TRBJ1-4	TRBD1	NA	TGTGCCAGCAGTTCTACAGGGGAGGCTAATGAAAAACTGTTTTTT	CASSSTGEANEKLFF
15	TRBV6-5	TRBJ2-6	NA	once	TGTGCCAGCAGACGACAGCCATCTGGGGCCAACGTCCTGACTTTC	CASRRQPSGANVLTF
15	TRBV19	TRBJ1-1	NA	NA	TGTGCCAGTAGTAGGACCTCGTTACTGAACACTGAAGCTTTCTTT	CASSRTSLLNTEAFF
16	TRBV18	TRBJ2-5	NA	NA	TGTGCCAGCTCACCACCCGTTAGACAGAAAAAAGAGACCCAGTACTTC	CASSPPVRQKKETQYF
14	TRBV27	TRBJ1-1	TRBD1	NA	TGTGCCAGCGGACAGGGGGCGACGAACACTGAAGCTTTCTTT	CASGQGATNTEAFF
12	TRBV6-6	TRBJ2-3	TRBD1	NA	TGTGCCAGCAGGACAGGGTCAGATACGCAGTATTTT	CASRTGSDTQYF
13	TRBV5-4	TRBJ2-5	NA	NA	TGTGCCAGCAGCTTACTACGGGGAGAGACCCAGTACTTC	CASSLLRGETQYF
20	TRBV4-2	TRBJ1-3	NA	NA	TGTGCCAGCAGCCAAGATCTAGGGTCAGGCTCGGCTAATCTGGGAAACACCATATATTTT	CASSQDLGSGSANLGNTIYF
15	TRBV5-1	TRBJ1-2	NA	NA	TGCGCCAGCAGCTTGGATGGGACGGGGGGCTATGGCTACACCTTC	CASSLDGTGGYGYTF
18	TRBV7-2	TRBJ2-6	TRBD1	NA	TGTGCCAGCCCAAACTGGGACAGGGGTTTGACTGGGGCCAACGTCCTGACTTTC	CASPNWDRGLTGANVLTF
13	TRBV27	TRBJ1-1	NA	NA	TGTGCCAGCAGTTGGGACCGGGCCACCGAAGCTTTCTTT	CASSWDRATEAFF
13	TRBV11-3	TRBJ2-5	NA	NA	TGTGCCAGCAGCGCCAGGGTTGGTGAGACCCAGTACTTC	CASSARVGETQYF
16	TRBV4-2	TRBJ2-5	TRBD1	NA	TGTGCCAGCAGCCGTGAGGGGGCGCAACGACAAGAGACCCAGTACTTC	CASSREGAQRQETQYF
13	TRBV19	TRBJ1-2	NA	few	TGTGCCAGTAGTATTGATCGGCGCTATGGCTACACCTTC	CASSIDRRYGYTF
15	TRBV5-4	TRBJ2-5	NA	few	TGTGCCAGCAGCCGGCCGGACACTAACTACCCGGCCCAGTACTTC	CASSRPDTNYPAQYF
14	TRBV5-1	TRBJ1-4	NA	NA	TGCGCCAGCAGCTTGGCGGGGGGCGATGAAAAACTGTTTTTT	CASSLAGGDEKLFF
15	TRBV2	TRBJ2-3	TRBD1	NA	TGTGCCAGCAGTGAGGGACAGGGAGGCACAGATACGCAGTATTTT	CASSEGQGGTDTQYF
19	TRBV10-3	TRBJ1-1	NA	NA	TGTGCCATCAGTGAAGTTCGTGCGGCAGGGCAGTTTGGAGGGACTGAAGCTTTCTTT	CAISEVRAAGQFGGTEAFF
15	TRBV6-5	TRBJ2-2	TRBD1	NA	TGTGCCAGCAGTTCGTGGACAGGGGCGACCGGGGAGCTGTTTTTT	CASSSWTGATGELFF
15	TRBV11-2	TRBJ2-2	TRBD1	NA	TGTGCCAGCAGCTCGGGACAGGGGGGTACCGGGGAGCTGTTTTTT	CASSSGQGGTGELFF
13	TRBV19	TRBJ1-2	NA	NA	TGTGCCAGTAGTATGGCAGGGGACTATGGCTACACCTTC	CASSMAGDYGYTF
17	TRBV5-6	TRBJ1-6	NA	NA	TGTGCCAGCAGCTCAAAAAACCTGGGGCGCAATAATTCACCCCTCCACTTT	CASSSKNLGRNNSPLHF
16	TRBV27	TRBJ2-3	TRBD2	NA	TGTGCCAGCAGTAACCTCGGGAGGGGCTCCACAGATACGCAGTATTTT	CASSNLGRGSTDTQYF
11	TRBV20-1	TRBJ2-7	NA	once	TGCAGTGCTAGGGTGATTGGGGAGCAGTACTTC	CSARVIGEQYF
14	TRBV6-6	TRBJ2-7	NA	NA	TGTGCCAGCAGTTCAAATCCAAGGGCCAACGAGCAGTACTTC	CASSSNPRANEQYF
14	TRBV5-4	TRBJ2-7	NA	NA	TGTGCCAGCAGCTTACCGGGGGTCCCATACGAGCAGTACTTC	CASSLPGVPYEQYF
13	TRBV6-5	TRBJ2-5	NA	NA	TGTGCCAGCAGTCGCGGGGGCCGTGAGACCCAGTACTTC	CASSRGGRETQYF
13	TRBV23-1	TRBJ1-5	NA	few	TGCGCCAGCGGACTCAGGGTAAATCAGCCCCAGCATTTT	CASGLRVNQPQHF
14	TRBV6-5	TRBJ1-1	NA	NA	TGTGCCAGCAGTTACGCGGGAGGCGGCACTGAAGCTTTCTTT	CASSYAGGGTEAFF
14	TRBV7-2	TRBJ2-2	NA	NA	TGTGCCAGCAGCTTAGTTCCAAACACCGGGGAGCTGTTTTTT	CASSLVPNTGELFF
14	TRBV7-2	TRBJ2-1	NA	NA	TGTGCCAGCAGCCCCGGACAGACATACAATGAGCAGTTCTTC	CASSPGQTYNEQFF
13	TRBV28	TRBJ1-6	NA	NA	TGTGCCAGCCAGGGACTTTATAATTCACCCCTCCACTTT	CASQGLYNSPLHF
16	TRBV5-1	TRBJ2-7	TRBD1	once	TGCGCCAGCAGCTTGGGGTTTACCGGGACAGGGGACGAGCAGTACTTC	CASSLGFTGTGDEQYF
14	TRBV6-5	TRBJ1-5	TRBD1	NA	TGTGCCAGCCGAAGACAGGGGGCCGATCAGCCCCAGCATTTT	CASRRQGADQPQHF